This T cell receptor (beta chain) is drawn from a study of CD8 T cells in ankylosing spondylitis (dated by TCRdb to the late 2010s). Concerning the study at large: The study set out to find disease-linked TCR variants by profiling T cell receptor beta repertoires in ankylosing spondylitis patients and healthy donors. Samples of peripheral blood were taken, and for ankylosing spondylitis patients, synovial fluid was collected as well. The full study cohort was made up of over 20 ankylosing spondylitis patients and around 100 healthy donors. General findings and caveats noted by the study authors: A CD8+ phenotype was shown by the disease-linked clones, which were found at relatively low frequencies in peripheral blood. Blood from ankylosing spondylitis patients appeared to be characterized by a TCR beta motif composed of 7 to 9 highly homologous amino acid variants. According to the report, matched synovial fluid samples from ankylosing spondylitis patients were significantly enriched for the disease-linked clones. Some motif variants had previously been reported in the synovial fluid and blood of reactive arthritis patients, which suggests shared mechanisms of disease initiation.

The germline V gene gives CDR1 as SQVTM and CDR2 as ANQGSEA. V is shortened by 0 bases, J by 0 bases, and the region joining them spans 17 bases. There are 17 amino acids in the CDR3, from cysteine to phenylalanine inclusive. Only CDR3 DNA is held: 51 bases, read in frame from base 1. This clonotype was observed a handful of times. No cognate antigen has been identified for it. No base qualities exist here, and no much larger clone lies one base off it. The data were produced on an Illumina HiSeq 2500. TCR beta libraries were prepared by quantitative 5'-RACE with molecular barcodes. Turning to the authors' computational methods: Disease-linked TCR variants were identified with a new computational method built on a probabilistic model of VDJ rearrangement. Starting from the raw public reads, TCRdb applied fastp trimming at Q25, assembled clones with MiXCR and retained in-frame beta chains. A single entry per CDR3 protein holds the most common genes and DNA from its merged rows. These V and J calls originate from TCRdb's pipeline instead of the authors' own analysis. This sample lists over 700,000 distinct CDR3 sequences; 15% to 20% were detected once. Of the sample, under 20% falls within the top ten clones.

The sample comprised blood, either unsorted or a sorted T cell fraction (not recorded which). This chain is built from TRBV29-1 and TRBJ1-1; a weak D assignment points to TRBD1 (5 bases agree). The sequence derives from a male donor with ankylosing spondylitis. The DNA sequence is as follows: TGCAGCGTTGAAGATGGAAGGGCAGGGAGATTGAACACTGAAGCTTTCTTT. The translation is CSVEDGRAGRLNTEAFF.